This entry describes one T cell receptor beta chain. This record comes from a study of blood T cell repertoires in COVID-19. On the study more broadly: Acute and convalescent COVID-19 specimens originated in the United States, Italy and Spain.

The table came from immunoSEQ multiplex PCR; TCRdb's copy has only in-frame clones and leaves some out. The sample carries 93,000 or so clones, about 90% recorded once. This CDR3 region has 15 residues. V lost 5 bases and J lost 6; bases outside the gene matches: 11. The germline V gene has CDR1 SGHVS and CDR2 FNYEAQ. Sequenced sample: peripheral blood. The chain combines TRBV7-6 with TRBJ2-3; 7 nucleotides align to TRBD2. The sequence was collected from an older woman with acute or convalescent COVID-19. In nucleotides, the CDR3 is TGTGCCAGCAGCCGTCCTAGCGGTTCCTCTGATACGCAGTATTTT. It specifies CASSRPSGSSDTQYF. Full variable domain (missing parts from reference TRBV7-6 and TRBJ2-3): GAGVSQSPRYKVTKRGQDVALRCDPISGHVSLYWYRQALGQGPEFLTYFNYEAQQDKSGLPNDRFSAERPEGSISTLTIQRTEQRDSAMYRCASSRPSGSSDTQYFGPGTRLTVL.